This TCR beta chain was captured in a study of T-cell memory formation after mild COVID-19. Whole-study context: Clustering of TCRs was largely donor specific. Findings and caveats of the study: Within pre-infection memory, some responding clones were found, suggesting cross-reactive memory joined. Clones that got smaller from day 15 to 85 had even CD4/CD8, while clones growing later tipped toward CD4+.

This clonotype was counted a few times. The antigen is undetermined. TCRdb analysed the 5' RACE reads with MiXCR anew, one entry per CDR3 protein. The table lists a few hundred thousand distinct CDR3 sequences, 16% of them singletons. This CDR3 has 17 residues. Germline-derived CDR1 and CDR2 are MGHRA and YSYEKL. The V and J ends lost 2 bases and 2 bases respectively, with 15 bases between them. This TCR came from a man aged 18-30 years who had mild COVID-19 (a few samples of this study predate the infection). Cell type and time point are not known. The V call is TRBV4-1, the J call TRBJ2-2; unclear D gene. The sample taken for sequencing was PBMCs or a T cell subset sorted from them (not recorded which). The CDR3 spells CASSQQVSSTNTGELFF. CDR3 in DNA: TGCGCCAGCAGCCAACAAGTATCCAGCACCAACACCGGGGAGCTGTTTTTT.